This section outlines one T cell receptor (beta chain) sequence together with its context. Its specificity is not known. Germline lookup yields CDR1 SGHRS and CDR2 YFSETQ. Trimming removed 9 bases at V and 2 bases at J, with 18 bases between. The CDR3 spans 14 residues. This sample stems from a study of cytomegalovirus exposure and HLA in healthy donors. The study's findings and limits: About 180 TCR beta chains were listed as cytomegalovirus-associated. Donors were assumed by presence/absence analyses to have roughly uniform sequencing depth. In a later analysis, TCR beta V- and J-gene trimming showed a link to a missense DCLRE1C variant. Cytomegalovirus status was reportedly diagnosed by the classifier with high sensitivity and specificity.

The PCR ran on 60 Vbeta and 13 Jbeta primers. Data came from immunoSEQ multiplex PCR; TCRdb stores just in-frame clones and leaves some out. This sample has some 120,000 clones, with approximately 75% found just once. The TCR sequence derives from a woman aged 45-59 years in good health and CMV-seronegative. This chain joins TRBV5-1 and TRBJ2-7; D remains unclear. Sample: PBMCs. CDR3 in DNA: TGCGCCACCGCACCAGCTAGTACCCCCTACGAGCAGTACTTC. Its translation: CATAPASTPYEQYF.